The 21 T cell receptor beta chains below come from one sample, sequenced in a study of blood T cell repertoires in COVID-19. Sequencing was performed with immunoSEQ multiplex PCR; in TCRdb, only in-frame clones are kept and a portion is missing. The table records approximately 270,000 clones, approximately 91% of them present only once. The sample was peripheral blood. The origin of the receptors is a man aged 50-59 years with acute or convalescent COVID-19.

This chain's CDR3 is CASRKNNQETQYF. The CDR3 DNA reads TGCGCCAGCAGAAAGAACAACCAAGAGACCCAGTACTTC. The chain has TRBV5-1 and TRBJ2-5; D is unresolved. This CDR3 comprises 13 residues. V lost 5 bases, J lost 0 bases, and 8 bases lay in between. Germline CDR1 is SGHRS and CDR2 is YFSETQ.

The chain has TRBV4-1 and TRBJ2-3, with 11 nucleotides matching TRBD2. Germline CDR1 is MGHRA and CDR2 is YSYEKL. This CDR3 has 17 residues. The junction had 2 bases not matched to a gene; V was cut back by 0 bases and J by 0 bases. The CDR3 sequence is CASSQEGLAVSTDTQYF. CDR3 sequence (DNA): TGCGCCAGCAGCCAAGAGGGACTAGCGGTTAGCACAGATACGCAGTATTTT.

The chain employs TRBV4-1 and TRBJ1-6; D is unresolved. Germline CDR1 reads MGHRA; CDR2 reads YSYEKL. There are 15 residues in the CDR3. V was trimmed by 0 bases and J by 8 bases, leaving 11 bases between them. CDR3 sequence reads: CASSQEGQPYSPLHF. CDR3 sequence (DNA): TGCGCCAGCAGCCAAGAGGGCCAGCCGTATTCACCCCTCCACTTT.

V is TRBV5-8 and J is TRBJ1-6, with 7 bases aligning to TRBD1. The CDR3 is 14 residues long. Germline values: CDR1 SGHTS, CDR2 YDEGEE. Trimming at V came to 4 bases and at J to 8 bases, leaving 6 bases not matched to a gene. In nucleotides, the CDR3 is TGTGCCAGCAGCCTGGGACAGCTCGATTCACCCCTCCACTTT. Translated: CASSLGQLDSPLHF.

This clone showed up just once. The J gene is TRBJ2-1, the V gene TRBV19, with 12 nucleotides matching TRBD2. This CDR3 has 13 residues. V lost 6 bases to trimming and J lost 12 bases; unmatched junction nucleotides: 6. The germline CDR1 and CDR2 sequences are LNHDA and SQIVND (reference sequence). For the CDR3, the DNA is TGTGCCAGTAGGCCCCCTAGCGGGGGGGCGCAGTTCTTC. Its protein product is CASRPPSGGAQFF.

The chain links TRBV7-9 to TRBJ1-2, with D hard to call. The V end lost 5 bases, the J end lost 8 bases, and 21 bases lay between the germline ends. Germline CDR1 SEHNR, CDR2 FQNEAQ (reference sequence). This CDR3 spans 15 amino acids. The CDR3 coding sequence is TGTGCCAGCAGCCCCCCTCGGACGGGAGCCGGGGGCTACACCTTC. This codes for CASSPPRTGAGGYTF. The full variable domain, completed using reference TRBV7-9 and TRBJ1-2, is DTGVSQNPRHKITKRGQNVTFRCDPISEHNRLYWYRQTLGQGPEFLTYFQNEAQLEKSRLLSDRFSAERPKGSFSTLEIQRTEQGDSAMYLCASSPPRTGAGGYTFGSGTRLTVV.

This rearrangement joins TRBV19 to TRBJ2-2; a possible D gene is TRBD2 (6 bases). This CDR3 spans 13 amino acids. Germline V gene data show CDR1 as LNHDA and CDR2 as SQIVND (reference sequence). V was clipped by 11 bases and J by 3 bases, with 13 bases between them. The CDR3 loop reads CASYWGDTGELFF. The CDR3 DNA sequence: TGTGCCTCATACTGGGGGGACACCGGGGAGCTGTTTTTT. Supplemented by reference TRBV19 and TRBJ2-2, the full variable domain reads DGGITQSPKYLFRKEGQNVTLSCEQNLNHDAMYWYRQDPGQGLRLIYYSQIVNDFQKGDIAEGYSVSREKKESFPLTVTSAQKNPTAFYLCASYWGDTGELFFGEGSRLTVL.

The rearrangement links TRBV29-1 to TRBJ1-2, with D tentatively TRBD1 (6 bases). Germline V gene sequence: CDR1 SQVTM, CDR2 ANQGSEA. Between the trimmed V and J ends, which lost 7 bases and 8 bases, there was a span of 14 bases. This CDR3 has 11 residues. The CDR3 spells CSADRIGGYTF. In DNA form, the CDR3 reads TGCAGCGCCGACAGGATCGGAGGCTACACCTTC.

This clone was observed a single time. The genes are TRBV6-5 and TRBJ2-3, with D possibly matching TRBD1 (6 bases). Looked up from germline, CDR1 is MNHEY and CDR2 is SVGAGI. V was clipped by 2 bases and J by 6 bases, with 12 bases between them. There are 14 residues in the CDR3. CDR3 sequence: CASSYIGRGDTQYF. The CDR3 bases are TGTGCCAGCAGTTACATCGGAAGGGGGGATACGCAGTATTTT.

This chain joins TRBV7-3 and TRBJ2-2; the D gene is possibly TRBD1 (5 bases). CDR1 is SGHTA and CDR2 is FQGTGA in the germline V gene. This CDR3 is 15 amino acids long. Trimming left V 4 bases short and J 6 bases short, with 15 bases between. CDR3 in amino acids: CASSSTTDPSGELFF. CDR3 nucleotides: TGTGCCAGCAGCTCCACGACAGATCCTTCCGGGGAGCTGTTTTTT.

The chain employs TRBV7-9 and TRBJ1-1; 7 bases map to TRBD1. V shed 5 bases, J shed 0 bases, and the junction held 9 bases outside the gene matches. This CDR3 is built from 16 residues. Germline V CDR1 and CDR2: SEHNR, FQNEAQ (reference sequence). In DNA form, the CDR3 reads TGTGCCAGCAGCGTACGACAGGGTCCTATGAACACTGAAGCTTTCTTT. Its protein is CASSVRQGPMNTEAFF.

The CDR3 is CASSPWGGRYGYTF. The DNA for the CDR3 is TGTGCCAGCAGCCCATGGGGGGGGCGCTATGGCTACACCTTC. This chain links TRBV3-1 (or the pseudogene TRBV3-2) with TRBJ1-2; possibly TRBD1 for D (6 bases). This CDR3 is built from 14 residues. V was cut by 4 bases and J by 4 bases, with 13 bases left in between. Germline V lookup: CDR1 LGHDT, CDR2 YNNKEL (reference sequence).

J is TRBJ1-1 and V is TRBV30; D remains ambiguous. There are 11 residues in the CDR3. Germline CDR1 reads GTSNPN; CDR2 reads SVGIG (reference sequence). V was clipped by 0 bases and J by 10 bases, with 9 bases between them. The CDR3 region is CAWSVLRAAFF. For the CDR3, the DNA is TGTGCCTGGAGTGTACTACGAGCAGCTTTCTTT.

V and J are TRBV19 and TRBJ1-5; tentatively, D is TRBD1 (5 bases). This CDR3 contains 14 residues. V lost 7 bases, J lost 0 bases, and 10 bases lay in between. Germline CDR1 is LNHDA and CDR2 is SQIVND (reference sequence). The CDR3 region is CASKGEVSNQPQHF. DNA of the CDR3: TGTGCCAGTAAAGGGGAAGTTAGCAATCAGCCCCAGCATTTT.

This clone was seen a single time. CDR3 region: CASSWADREGYEQYF. Here the CDR3 DNA reads TGCGCCAGCAGCTGGGCGGACAGGGAGGGATACGAGCAGTACTTC. The gene calls are TRBV5-1 and TRBJ2-7; D might be TRBD1 (8 bases). Trimming pared 3 bases from V and 4 bases from J, leaving 17 bases between. The CDR3 covers 15 residues. CDR1 is SGHRS and CDR2 is YFSETQ in the germline V gene.

CDR3 amino acids: CASKTRGRWEKLFF. CDR3 nucleotide sequence: TGTGCCAGTAAAACCAGGGGGCGATGGGAAAAACTGTTTTTT. The rearrangement joins TRBV19 to TRBJ1-4; 8 nucleotides agree with TRBD1. Trimming cost V 7 bases and J 8 bases; bases outside gene matches: 9. The V gene's germline CDR1 is LNHDA and CDR2 SQIVND (reference sequence). The CDR3 covers 14 residues.

The V gene is TRBV7-9, the J gene TRBJ2-1, with D possibly matching TRBD2 (5 bases). The ends were cut back, 6 bases at V and 10 bases at J, with 22 bases in the middle. Germline CDR1 reads SEHNR; CDR2 reads FQNEAQ (reference sequence). The CDR3 has 15 amino acids. Written as DNA, the CDR3 is TGTGCCAGCAGACCGCCCTTGCGGCCCCGAGGGGAGCAGTTCTTC. Its protein is CASRPPLRPRGEQFF.

The V call is TRBV10-3, the J call TRBJ1-1, with a possible D match to TRBD1 (6 bases). Trimming took off 6 bases at V and 6 bases at J, with 14 bases between the two ends. Germline CDR1 is ENHRY and CDR2 is SYGVKD. The CDR3 is made up of 13 amino acids. The CDR3 sequence: CAIRDSARAEAFF. The CDR3 DNA sequence: TGTGCCATCAGGGACAGTGCCAGGGCTGAAGCTTTCTTT.

V is TRBV18 and J is TRBJ1-6, with no clear D. This CDR3 spans 14 amino acids. V was clipped by 6 bases and J by 6 bases, with 12 bases between them. The germline V gene encodes CDR1 KGHSH and CDR2 LQKENI. CDR3 sequence reads: CASSSDSSNSPLHF. DNA for the CDR3: TGTGCCAGCTCCTCGGACTCGAGTAATTCACCCCTCCACTTT.

The CDR3 protein is CATSRGIAGSYEQYF. DNA for the CDR3: TGTGCCACCAGCCGGGGAATAGCAGGTTCCTACGAGCAGTACTTC. The gene calls are TRBV15 and TRBJ2-7; the D gene is possibly TRBD2 (5 bases). Germline CDR1 reads LNHNV; CDR2 reads YYDKDF (reference sequence). The V end lost 5 bases, the J end lost 1 base, and 15 bases lay between the germline ends. This CDR3 has 15 residues. Using reference TRBV15 and TRBJ2-7 for the parts outside the CDR3, the full variable domain is DAMVIQNPRYQVTQFGKPVTLSCSQTLNHNVMYWYQQKSSQAPKLLFHYYDKDFNNEADTPDNFQSRRPNTSFCFLDIRSPGLGDTAMYLCATSRGIAGSYEQYFGPGTRLTVT.

The chain joins TRBV2 to TRBJ2-2, with D tentatively TRBD2 (5 bases). V dropped 7 bases and J dropped 6 bases, with 9 bases sitting between them. The germline V gene has CDR1 SNHLY and CDR2 FYNNEI. There are 12 residues in the CDR3. DNA of the CDR3: TGTGCCAGCAATGCGGGCGCCGGGGAGCTGTTTTTT. It codes for CASNAGAGELFF.